These 16 T cell receptor beta chains were sequenced from one sample in a study of shared clonotypes between healthy human individuals. Some clones are missing from TCRdb's copy, which holds only in-frame ones; the method was immunoSEQ multiplex PCR. The profile shows about 1 million clones, roughly 80% of them singletons. The sample taken for sequencing was memory CD4+ T cells sorted from blood. Indicated subset: CD45RA-negative fraction. The receptors were sampled from a man aged 18-30 years in good health.

This chain joins TRBV6-1 and TRBJ2-7; 8 bases are shared with TRBD2. This CDR3 comprises 15 residues. V lost 7 bases, J lost 0 bases, and 8 bases stayed unmatched. In germline, CDR1 is MNHNS, CDR2 SASEGT. The CDR3 DNA reads as TGTGCCAGCAACCGGGGGGGAACAGACTCCTACGAGCAGTACTTC. Its protein is CASNRGGTDSYEQYF.

This clone was picked up one time. This sequence joins TRBV4-1 and TRBJ2-7; 8 bases agree with TRBD2. The V gene's germline CDR1 is MGHRA and CDR2 YSYEKL. The CDR3 spans 16 residues. V lost 0 bases to trimming and J lost 2 bases; unmatched junction nucleotides: 6. The CDR3 spells CASSQEWSGGTYEQYF. The CDR3 DNA follows: TGCGCCAGCAGCCAAGAGTGGAGCGGGGGTACCTACGAGCAGTACTTC.

The chain combines TRBV7-8 with TRBJ2-7; the match to TRBD2 covers 8 bases. This CDR3 is built from 15 residues. V was pared by 9 bases and J by 7 bases, with 17 bases of the junction left unmatched. CDR1 SGHVS and CDR2 FQNEAQ come from the germline V gene. DNA of the CDR3: TGTGCCAGTGCGCCGGGGACTAGGAAGGGTGGAGAGCAGTACTTC. Translation gives CASAPGTRKGGEQYF.

This clone appeared once. An end of the junction differs from the germline gene, which may be a read error. V is TRBV5-4 and J is TRBJ1-2; 7 nucleotides line up with TRBD1. The length of the CDR3 is 13 residues. CDR1 is SGHNT, CDR2 YYREEE, per germline (reference sequence). Written as DNA, the CDR3 is TGTGCCAGCAGCTTGTACGGACAGGTCTTCCGCCACTTC. It codes for CASSLYGQVFRHF. Together with reference TRBV5-4 and TRBJ1-2, the CDR3 gives the full variable domain: ETGVTQSPTHLIKTRGQQVTLRCSSQSGHNTVSWYQQALGQGPQFIFQYYREEENGRGNFPPRFSGLQFPNYSSELNVNALELDDSALYLCASSLYGQVFRHFGSGTRLTVV.

CDR3 amino acids: CASSPMRGYGANVLTF. The CDR3, as DNA: TGTGCCAGCAGCCCGATGAGGGGCTATGGGGCCAACGTCCTGACTTTC. The genes are TRBV13 and TRBJ2-6; TRBD1 or TRBD2 may be the D gene (5 bases each). There are 16 residues in the CDR3. The V end was cut by 5 bases, the J end by 3 bases, with 14 bases between. Germline V lookup: CDR1 PRHDT, CDR2 FYEKMQ (reference sequence).

The chain is built from TRBV23-1 and TRBJ1-1; possibly TRBD1 for D (6 bases). TRBV23-1 is assigned to the ORF class and has an uncertain function. The V end was cut by 0 bases, the J end by 0 bases, with 17 bases between. There are 18 residues in the CDR3. CDR3 residues: CASSQSSTEGGMNTEAFF. The CDR3 nucleotides are TGCGCCAGCAGTCAATCATCTACCGAGGGGGGAATGAACACTGAAGCTTTCTTT.

The J gene is TRBJ1-3, the V gene TRBV7-9, with a weak D call TRBD1 (5 bases). Trimming cost V 5 bases and J 10 bases, with 21 bases left between them. Germline CDR1 and CDR2: SEHNR and FQNEAQ (reference sequence). This CDR3 region has 15 residues. CDR3 region: CASSPTRGDGGTIYF. CDR3 coding DNA: TGTGCCAGCAGCCCCACGCGCGGGGATGGGGGGACCATATATTTT.

The chain recombines TRBV20-1 with TRBJ2-1; unclear D gene. This CDR3 spans 11 amino acids. Germline V gives CDR1 DFQATT, CDR2 SNEGSKA (reference sequence). V lost 5 bases and J 9 bases, leaving 11 bases between the germline ends. The CDR3 is CSASVEIEQFF. CDR3 nucleotides: TGCAGTGCTTCCGTGGAGATTGAGCAGTTCTTC.

The chain carries TRBV5-5 and TRBJ1-1; no firm D call. CDR3 size: 16 residues. The germline gives CDR1 SGHKS, CDR2 YYEKEE (reference sequence). V was cut by 4 bases and J by 1 base, with 17 bases left in between. CDR3 in amino acids: CASSPTPQASNTEAFF. CDR3 bases: TGTGCCAGCAGCCCCACCCCGCAGGCTTCGAACACTGAAGCTTTCTTT.

In this sample, this clone turned up once. V gene TRBV5-4 combines with J gene TRBJ1-3; 9 bases match TRBD1. Germline CDR1 is SGHNT and CDR2 is YYREEE (reference sequence). The CDR3 has 17 amino acids. J was trimmed by 3 bases and V by 0 bases; bases with no gene match: 7. CDR3 sequence reads: CASSLVGDRASGNTIYF. In DNA form, the CDR3 reads TGTGCCAGCAGCTTGGTTGGGGACAGGGCGAGTGGAAACACCATATATTTT.

The chain has TRBV15 and TRBJ2-7, with D perhaps matching TRBD2 (6 bases). V lost 4 bases and J 2 bases, leaving 12 bases between the germline ends. The germline CDR1 and CDR2 sequences are LNHNV and YYDKDF (reference sequence). The CDR3 extends over 14 amino acids. CDR3 sequence (DNA): TGTGCCACCAGCACCGGGACTGTCGCCTACGAGCAGTACTTC. Encoded protein: CATSTGTVAYEQYF.

The CDR3 spells CASSAYWRENSPLHF. The CDR3 DNA is TGTGCCAGCAGCGCTTACTGGCGAGAAAATTCACCCCTCCACTTT. V and J are TRBV5-6 and TRBJ1-6; D uncertain. V lost 4 bases and J lost 7, with 15 bases in between. Germline CDR1 SGHDT, CDR2 YYEEEE. The CDR3 has 15 residues.

The chain links TRBV6-5 to TRBJ2-3; possible D gene TRBD2, 7 bases. V dropped 7 bases and J dropped 3 bases, with 14 bases sitting between them. The CDR3 length is 14 residues. Germline assignment: CDR1 MNHEY and CDR2 SVGAGI. The CDR3 region is CASTSGQPTDTQYF. The CDR3 DNA is TGTGCCAGCACTAGCGGACAGCCTACAGATACGCAGTATTTT.

The CDR3 DNA sequence: TGTGCCAGTAGTTTCCGGGACACTCCCACCGGGGAGCTGTTTTTT. Protein sequence: CASSFRDTPTGELFF. V usage is TRBV19 and J usage is TRBJ2-2; possible D gene TRBD1, 6 bases. This CDR3 region has 15 residues. Trimming removed 5 bases at V and 4 bases at J, with 14 bases between. In germline, CDR1 is LNHDA, CDR2 SQIVND (reference sequence).

This chain joins TRBV30 and TRBJ2-1; D may match TRBD1 or TRBD2 (6 bases each). Trimming stripped 5 bases from V and 8 bases from J, with 13 bases between. This CDR3 contains 12 residues. CDR1 and CDR2 (germline): GTSNPN, SVGIG (reference sequence). The CDR3: CAWGGQGHEQFF. The CDR3 DNA reads TGTGCCTGGGGGGGGCAGGGCCATGAGCAGTTCTTC.

The CDR3 region has the DNA TGTGCCAGCAGTCGGGCCGGGGGAGGAGATCAGCCCCAGCATTTT. Translation: CASSRAGGGDQPQHF. The chain links TRBV27 to TRBJ1-5; D is perhaps TRBD1 (5 bases). The V gene's germline CDR1 is MNHEY and CDR2 SMNVEV (reference sequence). Between the trimmed V and J ends, which lost 5 bases and 5 bases, there was a span of 16 bases. The CDR3 loop spans 15 amino acids.